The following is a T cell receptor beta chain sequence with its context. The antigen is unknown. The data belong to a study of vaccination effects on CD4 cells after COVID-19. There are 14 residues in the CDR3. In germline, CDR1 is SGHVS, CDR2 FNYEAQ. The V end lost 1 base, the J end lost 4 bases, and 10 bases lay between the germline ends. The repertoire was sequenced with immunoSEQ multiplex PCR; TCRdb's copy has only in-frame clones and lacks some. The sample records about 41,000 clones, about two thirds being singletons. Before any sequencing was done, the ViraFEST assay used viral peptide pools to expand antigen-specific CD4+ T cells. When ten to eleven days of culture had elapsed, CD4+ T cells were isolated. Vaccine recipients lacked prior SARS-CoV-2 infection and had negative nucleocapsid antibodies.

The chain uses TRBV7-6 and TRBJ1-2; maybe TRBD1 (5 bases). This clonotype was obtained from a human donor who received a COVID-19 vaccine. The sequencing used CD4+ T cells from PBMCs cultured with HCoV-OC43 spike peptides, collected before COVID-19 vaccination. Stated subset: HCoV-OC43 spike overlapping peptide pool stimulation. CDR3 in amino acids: CASSLDTGAYGYTF. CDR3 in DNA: TGTGCCAGCAGCTTAGACACAGGCGCCTATGGCTACACCTTC.